Described below is a single T cell receptor beta chain sequence and its context. These data originate in a study of T cell changes during pregnancy in multiple sclerosis. This CDR3 spans 14 amino acids. The V gene lost 6 bases and the J gene lost 2 bases, with 10 bases spanning the gap. Germline CDR1 SGHTA, CDR2 FQGTGA. Produced via immunoSEQ multiplex PCR; TCRdb's table is partial and in-frame only. The repertoire consists of about 54,000 clones, with just under 90% occurring once and the leading ten covering roughly 0.54%. This TCR derives from a female donor with multiple sclerosis, enrolled in a pregnancy study. V gene TRBV7-3 combines with J gene TRBJ2-2; unclear D gene. Sequencing was performed on CD4+ T cells from peripheral blood mononuclear cells, taken in the first trimester of pregnancy. CDR3 amino acids: CASRPTPNTGELFF. CDR3 nucleotides: TGTGCCAGCAGACCGACTCCAAACACCGGGGAGCTGTTTTTT.